This entry is about one T cell receptor beta chain. Antigen specificity is unknown. At survey level, the immunoSEQ assay was run in its v3.0 version. For each individual sample, sequencing targeted roughly 35,000-55,000 T-cell genomes. TCRdb's table, derived via immunoSEQ multiplex PCR, lists solely in-frame clones and lacks some. The sample gives approximately 20,000 clones, around three quarters of which show up once; approximately 12% is in the top ten. Germline loops: CDR1 MGHRA, CDR2 YSYEKL. V was clipped by 1 base and J by 6 bases, with 6 bases between them. The CDR3 is 12 residues long. This sample was taken from a study of long-term antiretroviral therapy in people with HIV. Whole-study results and caveats: Possibly under older ART regimens, blood was drawn between the mid-2000s and the late 2010s. Clones that expanded before ART (that is, prior to treatment) dominated the repertoire at all time points.

People in the study who had HIV all got their treatment in the United States. This chain uses TRBV4-1 with TRBJ1-2; D is undetermined. Sample: unsorted PBMCs, taken 0.2 years after starting antiretroviral therapy. This clonotype originated in a woman in her 40s with HIV. The CDR3 DNA is TGCGCCAGCAGCCAAGGAATTAATGGCTACACCTTC. Translated: CASSQGINGYTF.